This T cell receptor (beta chain) was identified during a study of blood T cells in healthy people across ages. This CDR3 is built from 17 residues. Germline CDR1 reads SGHVS; CDR2 reads FNYEAQ. Trimming removed 1 base from V and 3 bases from J, with 18 bases in between. A J-beta primer mix and a sample-barcoded 5' primer were used in a second PCR of about 7 to 12 cycles. TCRdb ran MiXCR on the 5' RACE reads and lists one entry per CDR3 protein. This sample carries some 800,000 distinct CDR3 sequences, 20% to 25% of them seen once, and the ten largest clones take under 4.5%. These data were also filed under a second study, of T cells of mothers and their children. That source notes: TCR recombination output is shaped by thymic selection similarly in related and unrelated pairs.

The chain uses TRBV7-6 and TRBJ1-2, with a weak D call TRBD1 (6 bases). This TCR was recovered from a boy aged 10-17 years in good health. Sequenced sample: blood. This chain's CDR3 is CASSLESHTGTYYGYTF. The CDR3 DNA reads TGTGCCAGCAGCTTAGAGTCCCACACAGGGACCTACTATGGCTACACCTTC.